This T cell receptor beta chain was sequenced in a study of T cell responses to AZD1222 COVID-19 vaccine. Study-wide points: Vaccine-related CD4 TCRs covered spike, predominating at 160-218 and 743-854. Donors were chiefly white British, with a greater number of females, and clonal diversity was perhaps underestimated. Repertoires were collected only later (after the peak T cell response had occurred).

TCRdb's copy holds only in-frame clones and misses some; the assay was immunoSEQ multiplex PCR. The data contain over 100,000 clones, approximately 91% of them seen just once; the ten biggest clones take up about 1%. A word on this clone: Its specificity is unknown.

This CDR3 has 15 residues. The germline V gene has CDR1 MDHEN and CDR2 SYDVKM. The V end lost 4 bases, the J end lost 3 bases, and 14 bases lay between the germline ends. V and J are TRBV28 and TRBJ2-3, with D possibly matching TRBD1 (6 bases). Material: peripheral blood, obtained 28 days after the second AZD1222 dose. The receptor comes from an adult who received the AZD1222 COVID-19 vaccine. The CDR3 nucleotides are TGTGCCAGCAGTTCACAGGGCTATCGTACAGATACGCAGTATTTT. This encodes CASSSQGYRTDTQYF.